The 3 T cell receptor beta chains below come from one sample, sequenced in a study of blood T cell repertoires in COVID-19 (dated by TCRdb to 2020 to 2022). Libraries were constructed by the immunoSEQ multiplex PCR assay. Here the immuneACCESS table is served through TCRdb, limited to in-frame sequences with V and J called. Missing clones are a known gap in these copies; in checked studies unresolved V genes cover under half, and the rest lacks a known reason. The table for this sample lists 80,000 to 95,000 clones; about 71% of them were counted only once. 3.5% to 4.5% of the sample belongs to the ten largest clones. The specimen sequenced was peripheral blood. The receptor source for this set is a woman in her forties or fifties with acute or convalescent COVID-19.

The chain employs TRBV27 and TRBJ2-3, with 10 bases aligning to TRBD2. V lost 5 bases and J lost 5; bases outside the gene matches: 4. Germline-derived CDR1 and CDR2 are MNHEY and SMNVEV (reference sequence). The CDR3 has 14 amino acids. The CDR3 here is CASSQRGGGDTQYF. For the CDR3, the DNA is TGTGCCAGCAGTCAGCGGGGGGGCGGAGATACGCAGTATTTT.

The CDR3 DNA is TGTGCCAGCAGTCTAAGGACAGGGGGCCGGTCACCCCTCCACTTT. The encoded protein is CASSLRTGGRSPLHF. This rearrangement joins TRBV6-5 to TRBJ1-6; 11 nucleotides match TRBD1. The length of the CDR3 is 15 residues. Germline CDR1 and CDR2: MNHEY and SVGAGI. V was clipped by 5 bases and J by 10 bases; unmatched bases: 7.

V usage is TRBV20-1 and J usage is TRBJ1-6; the D is unclear. This CDR3 has 14 amino acids. CDR1 is DFQATT, CDR2 SNEGSKA, per germline (reference sequence). Trimming stripped 3 bases from V and 6 bases from J, with 12 bases between. CDR3 region: CSASSRLGNSPLHF. The CDR3 nucleotides are TGCAGTGCTAGTTCCAGGCTGGGTAATTCACCCCTCCACTTT.